This T cell receptor (beta chain) emerged from a study of T-cell reconstitution after alpha-beta-depleted transplantation in children. A TCRbeta library incorporating unique molecular identifiers was prepared. TCRdb reprocessed the PCR reads via MiXCR and lists one record per CDR3 protein. The sample holds approximately 150,000 distinct CDR3 sequences, about 8.8% seen once. The CDR3 spans 15 residues. Germline values: CDR1 SGHRS, CDR2 YFSETQ. Trimming cost V 0 bases and J 1 base, with 5 bases left between them. This clonotype has at least ten counts. The starting material was PBMCs, mostly from graft donor cells, obtained 180 days after TCRalphabeta/CD19-depleted stem cell transplant. V and J are TRBV5-1 and TRBJ2-6; D gene uncertain. The sequence was collected from a female patient aged 2 to 10 who had a stem cell transplant for congenital amegakaryocytic thrombocytopenia, so the T cells may come from the graft donor. The DNA of the CDR3 is TGCGCCAGCAGCTTGGTGGGTTCTGGGGCCAACGTCCTGACTTTC. Translating gives CASSLVGSGANVLTF.